This T cell receptor (beta chain) came from a study of technical replicates of blood from a handful of donors. Profiling relied on immunoSEQ multiplex PCR, and the TCRdb table lists in-frame clones only, not all of them. Of tens of thousands of clones in the sample, roughly 94% were seen once. This CDR3 is built from 18 residues. V shed 2 bases, J shed 5 bases, and the junction held 13 bases outside the gene matches. Germline CDR1 is MDHEN and CDR2 is SYDVKM. The sequence came from a human donor in good health. The chain has TRBV28 and TRBJ2-7; 12 positions agree with TRBD2. The specimen was T cells isolated from PBMCs. The CDR3 coding sequence is TGTGCCAGCAGTTTACTCCTGGAACCGGGACTAGCGGGCCACGAGCAGTACTTC. Protein product: CASSLLLEPGLAGHEQYF.